The following is a T cell receptor beta chain sequence with its context. Method: immunoSEQ multiplex PCR; TCRdb's copy keeps in-frame clones and lacks some. This sample has some 71,000 clones, with around 84% found just once. This entry is derived from a study of blood T cell repertoires in COVID-19. Trimming stripped 2 bases from V and 5 bases from J, with 12 bases between. In germline, CDR1 is LGHNA, CDR2 YNFKEQ. The CDR3 totals 15 residues. J is TRBJ1-4 and V is TRBV4-2, with D unresolved. Material: peripheral blood. This TCR came from a woman aged 65 to 85 with acute or convalescent COVID-19. The CDR3 DNA reads as TGTGCCAGCAGCCAAAAGGAGTTTTCAAATGAAAAACTGTTTTTT. It encodes CASSQKEFSNEKLFF.